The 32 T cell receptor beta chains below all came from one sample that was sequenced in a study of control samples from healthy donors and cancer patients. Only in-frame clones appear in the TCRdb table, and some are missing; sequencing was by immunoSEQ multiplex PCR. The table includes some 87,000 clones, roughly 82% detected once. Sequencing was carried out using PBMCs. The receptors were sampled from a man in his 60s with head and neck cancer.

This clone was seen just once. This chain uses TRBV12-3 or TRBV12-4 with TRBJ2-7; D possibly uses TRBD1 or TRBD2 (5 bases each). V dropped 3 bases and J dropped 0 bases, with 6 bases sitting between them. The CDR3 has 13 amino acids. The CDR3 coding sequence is TGTGCCAGCAGTTTGAGGGGCTCCTACGAGCAGTACTTC. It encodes CASSLRGSYEQYF.

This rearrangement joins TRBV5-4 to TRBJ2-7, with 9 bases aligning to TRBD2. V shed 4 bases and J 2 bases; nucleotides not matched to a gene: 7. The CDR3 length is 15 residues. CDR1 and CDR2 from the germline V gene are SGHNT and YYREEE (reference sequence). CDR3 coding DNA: TGTGCCAGCAGCGTTGATCTAGCGGGAACCTACGAGCAGTACTTC. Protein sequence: CASSVDLAGTYEQYF.

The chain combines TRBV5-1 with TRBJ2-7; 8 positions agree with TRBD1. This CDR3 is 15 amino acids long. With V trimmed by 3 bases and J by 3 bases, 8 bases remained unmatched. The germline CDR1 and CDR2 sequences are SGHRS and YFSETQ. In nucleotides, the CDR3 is TGCGCCAGCAGCTCAGGGGGCTGGACCTACTACGAGCAGTACTTC. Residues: CASSSGGWTYYEQYF.

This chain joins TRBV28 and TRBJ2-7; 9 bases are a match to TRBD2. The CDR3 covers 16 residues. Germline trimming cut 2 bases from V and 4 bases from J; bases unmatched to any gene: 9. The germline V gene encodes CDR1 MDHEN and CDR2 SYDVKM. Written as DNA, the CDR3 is TGTGCCAGCAGTTTAAGGTCTGGTAGCGGGAGTTACGAGCAGTACTTC. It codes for CASSLRSGSGSYEQYF.

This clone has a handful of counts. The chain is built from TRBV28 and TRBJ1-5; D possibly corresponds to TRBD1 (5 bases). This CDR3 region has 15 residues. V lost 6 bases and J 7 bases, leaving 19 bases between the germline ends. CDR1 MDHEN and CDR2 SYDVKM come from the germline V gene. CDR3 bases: TGTGCCAGCAGCACGTATAGGGGACGAAGGCAGCCCCAGCATTTT. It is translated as CASSTYRGRRQPQHF.

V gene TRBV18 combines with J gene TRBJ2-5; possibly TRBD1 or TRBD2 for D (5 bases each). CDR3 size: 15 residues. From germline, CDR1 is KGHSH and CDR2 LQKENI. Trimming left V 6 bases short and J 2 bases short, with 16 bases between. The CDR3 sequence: CASSPPGQYQETQYF. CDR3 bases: TGTGCCAGCTCCCCGCCGGGGCAGTATCAAGAGACCCAGTACTTC.

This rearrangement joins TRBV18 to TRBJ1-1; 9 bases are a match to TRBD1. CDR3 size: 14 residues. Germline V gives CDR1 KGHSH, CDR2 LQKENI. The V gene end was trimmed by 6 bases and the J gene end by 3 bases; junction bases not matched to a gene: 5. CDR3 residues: CASSVGQGYTEAFF. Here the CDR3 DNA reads TGTGCCAGCTCGGTGGGACAGGGATACACTGAAGCTTTCTTT.

CDR3 residues: CATKGAGSGYTF. The CDR3 DNA reads as TGCGCCACCAAGGGGGCCGGATCGGGCTACACCTTC. The chain links TRBV4-1 to TRBJ1-2, with TRBD1 matching 7 bases. The V segment lost 10 bases and the J segment 8 bases; nucleotides outside the gene matches: 10. This CDR3 is 12 amino acids long. Germline CDR1 reads MGHRA; CDR2 reads YSYEKL.

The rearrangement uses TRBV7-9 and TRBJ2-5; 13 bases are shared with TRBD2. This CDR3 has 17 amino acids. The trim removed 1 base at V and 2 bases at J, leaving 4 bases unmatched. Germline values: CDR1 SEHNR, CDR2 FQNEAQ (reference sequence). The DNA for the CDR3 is TGTGCCAGCAGCTTAGGACTAGCGGGAGGAGGTCAAGAGACCCAGTACTTC. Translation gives CASSLGLAGGGQETQYF.

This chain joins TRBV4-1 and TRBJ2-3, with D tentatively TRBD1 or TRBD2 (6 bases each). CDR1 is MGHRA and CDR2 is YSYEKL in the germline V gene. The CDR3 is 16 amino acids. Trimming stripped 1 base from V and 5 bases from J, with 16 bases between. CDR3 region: CASSQGVTGAGDTQYF. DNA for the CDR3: TGCGCCAGCAGCCAAGGTGTAACGGGGGCGGGAGATACGCAGTATTTT.

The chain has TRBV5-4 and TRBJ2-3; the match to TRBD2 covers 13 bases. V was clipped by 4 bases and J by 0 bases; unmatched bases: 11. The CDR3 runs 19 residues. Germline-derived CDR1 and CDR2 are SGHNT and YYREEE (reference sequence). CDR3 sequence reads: CASSPGLAGAHLSTDTQYF. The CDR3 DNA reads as TGTGCCAGCAGCCCCGGACTAGCGGGAGCCCACCTTAGCACAGATACGCAGTATTTT.

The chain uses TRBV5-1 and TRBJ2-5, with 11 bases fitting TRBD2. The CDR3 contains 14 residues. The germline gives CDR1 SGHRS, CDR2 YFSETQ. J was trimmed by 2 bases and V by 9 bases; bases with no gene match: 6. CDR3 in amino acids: CATRTSGYQETQYF. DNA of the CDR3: TGCGCCACCAGGACTAGCGGGTATCAAGAGACCCAGTACTTC. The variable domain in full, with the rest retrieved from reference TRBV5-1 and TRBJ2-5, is KAGVTQTPRYLIKTRGQQVTLSCSPISGHRSVSWYQQTPGQGLQFLFEYFSETQRNKGNFPGRFSGRQFSNSRSEMNVSTLELGDSALYLCATRTSGYQETQYFGPGTRLLVL.

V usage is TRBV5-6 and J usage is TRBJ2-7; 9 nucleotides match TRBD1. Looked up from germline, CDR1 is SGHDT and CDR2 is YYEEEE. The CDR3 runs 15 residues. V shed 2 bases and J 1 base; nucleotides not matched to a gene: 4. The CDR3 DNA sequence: TGTGCCAGCAGCTTCTTCGGGACAGGGTCCTACGAGCAGTACTTC. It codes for CASSFFGTGSYEQYF. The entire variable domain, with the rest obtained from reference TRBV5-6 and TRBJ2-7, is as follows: DAGVTQSPTHLIKTRGQQVTLRCSPKSGHDTVSWYQQALGQGPQFIFQYYEEEERQRGNFPDRFSGHQFPNYSSELNVNALLLGDSALYLCASSFFGTGSYEQYFGPGTRLTVT.

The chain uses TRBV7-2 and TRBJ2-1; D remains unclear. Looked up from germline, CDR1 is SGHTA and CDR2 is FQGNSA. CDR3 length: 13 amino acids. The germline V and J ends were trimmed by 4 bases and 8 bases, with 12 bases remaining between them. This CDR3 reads CASSWAIRDEQFF. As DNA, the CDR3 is TGTGCCAGCAGCTGGGCCATAAGAGATGAGCAGTTCTTC. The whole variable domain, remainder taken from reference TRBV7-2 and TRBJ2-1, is GAGVSQSPSNKVTEKGKDVELRCDPISGHTALYWYRQSLGQGLEFLIYFQGNSAPDKSGLPSDRFSAERTGGSVSTLTIQRTQQEDSAVYLCASSWAIRDEQFFGPGTRLTVL.

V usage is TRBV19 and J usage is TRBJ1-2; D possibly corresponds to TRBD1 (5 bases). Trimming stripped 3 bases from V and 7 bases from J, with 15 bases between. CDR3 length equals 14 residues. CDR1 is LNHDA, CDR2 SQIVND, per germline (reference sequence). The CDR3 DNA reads TGTGCCAGTAGTATCATCGGCAGCCAGGGTGGCTACACCTTC. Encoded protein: CASSIIGSQGGYTF.

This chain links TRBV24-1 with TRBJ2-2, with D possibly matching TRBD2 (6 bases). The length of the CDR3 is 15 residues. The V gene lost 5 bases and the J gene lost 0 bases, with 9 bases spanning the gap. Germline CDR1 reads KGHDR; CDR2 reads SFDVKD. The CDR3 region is CATSAGLANTGELFF. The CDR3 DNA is TGTGCCACCAGTGCGGGACTGGCGAACACCGGGGAGCTGTTTTTT.

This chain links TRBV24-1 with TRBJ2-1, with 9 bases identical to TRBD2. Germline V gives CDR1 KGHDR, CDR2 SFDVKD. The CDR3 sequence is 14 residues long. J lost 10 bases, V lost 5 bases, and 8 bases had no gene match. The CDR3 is CATSVSGRTGEQFF. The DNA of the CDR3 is TGTGCCACCAGTGTTAGCGGGAGAACAGGCGAGCAGTTCTTC.

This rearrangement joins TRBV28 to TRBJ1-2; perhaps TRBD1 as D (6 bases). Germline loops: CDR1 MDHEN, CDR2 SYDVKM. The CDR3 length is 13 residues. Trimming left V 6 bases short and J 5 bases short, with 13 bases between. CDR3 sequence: CASRTDSPYGYTF. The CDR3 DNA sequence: TGTGCCAGCAGGACGGACAGCCCGTATGGCTACACCTTC.

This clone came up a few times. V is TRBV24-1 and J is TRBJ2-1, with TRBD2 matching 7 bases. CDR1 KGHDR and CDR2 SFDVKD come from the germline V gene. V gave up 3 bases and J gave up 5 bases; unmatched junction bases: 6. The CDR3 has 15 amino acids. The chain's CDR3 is CATSDRASGNNEQFF. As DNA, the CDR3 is TGTGCCACCAGTGATAGGGCTAGCGGTAACAATGAGCAGTTCTTC.

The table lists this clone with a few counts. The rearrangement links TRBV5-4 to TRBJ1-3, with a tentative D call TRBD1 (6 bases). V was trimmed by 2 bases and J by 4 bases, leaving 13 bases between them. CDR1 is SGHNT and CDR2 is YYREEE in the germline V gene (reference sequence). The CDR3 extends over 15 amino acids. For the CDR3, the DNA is TGTGCCAGCAGCTTCTTGGGGGGCTCGGGAAACACCATATATTTT. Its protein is CASSFLGGSGNTIYF. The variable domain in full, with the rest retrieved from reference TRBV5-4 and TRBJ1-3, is ETGVTQSPTHLIKTRGQQVTLRCSSQSGHNTVSWYQQALGQGPQFIFQYYREEENGRGNFPPRFSGLQFPNYSSELNVNALELDDSALYLCASSFLGGSGNTIYFGEGSWLTVV.

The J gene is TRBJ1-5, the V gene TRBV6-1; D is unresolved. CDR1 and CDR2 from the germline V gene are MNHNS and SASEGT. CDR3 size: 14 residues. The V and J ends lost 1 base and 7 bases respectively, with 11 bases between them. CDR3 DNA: TGTGCCAGCAGTGAAGGAGGGTTGAGGCAGCCCCAGCATTTT. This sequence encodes CASSEGGLRQPQHF.

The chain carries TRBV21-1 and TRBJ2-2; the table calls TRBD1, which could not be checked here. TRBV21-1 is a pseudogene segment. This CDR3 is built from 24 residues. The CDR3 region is CASRVPACPRTQVGQEGRTVELFF. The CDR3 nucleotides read TGTGCCAGCCGGGTCCCCGCTTGTCCGCGTACCCAAGTGGGACAGGAGGGTCGAACTGTCGAGCTGTTTTTT.

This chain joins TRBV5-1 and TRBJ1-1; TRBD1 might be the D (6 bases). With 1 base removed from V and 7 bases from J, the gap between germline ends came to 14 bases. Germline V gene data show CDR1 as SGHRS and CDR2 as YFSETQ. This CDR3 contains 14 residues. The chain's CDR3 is CASSLSTGASEAFF. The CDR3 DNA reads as TGCGCCAGCAGCTTGTCGACAGGCGCGAGTGAAGCTTTCTTT.

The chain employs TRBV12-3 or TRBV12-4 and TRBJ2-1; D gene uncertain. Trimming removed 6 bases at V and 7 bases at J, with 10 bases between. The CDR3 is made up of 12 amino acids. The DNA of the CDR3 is TGTGCCAGCAGGTTACAGTCGAATGAGCAGTTCTTC. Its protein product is CASRLQSNEQFF.

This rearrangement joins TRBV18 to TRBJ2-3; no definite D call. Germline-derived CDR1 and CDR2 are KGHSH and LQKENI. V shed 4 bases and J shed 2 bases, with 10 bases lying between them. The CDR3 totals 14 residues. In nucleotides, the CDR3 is TGTGCCAGCTCACTTCAATATAACACAGATACGCAGTATTTT. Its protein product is CASSLQYNTDTQYF. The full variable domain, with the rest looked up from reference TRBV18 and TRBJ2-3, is NAGVMQNPRHLVRRRGQEARLRCSPMKGHSHVYWYRQLPEEGLKFMVYLQKENIIDESGMPKERFSAEFPKEGPSILRIQQVVRGDSAAYFCASSLQYNTDTQYFGPGTRLTVL.

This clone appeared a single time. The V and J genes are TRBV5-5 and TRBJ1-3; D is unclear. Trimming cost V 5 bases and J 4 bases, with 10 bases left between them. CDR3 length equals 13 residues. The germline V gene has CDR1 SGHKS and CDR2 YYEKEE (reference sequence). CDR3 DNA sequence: TGTGCCAGCAGAAACGACTGGGGAAACACCATATATTTT. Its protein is CASRNDWGNTIYF.

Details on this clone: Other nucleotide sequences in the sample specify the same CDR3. CDR3 DNA sequence: TGTGCCATCAGTGAGAGGTCCAGCGGGAGTGCAGATACGCAGTATTTT. Protein sequence: CAISERSSGSADTQYF. The J gene is TRBJ2-3, the V gene TRBV10-3; 8 bases are a match to TRBD2. The J segment lost 4 bases and the V segment lost 2 bases, leaving 8 bases of the junction unmatched. CDR3 length: 16 residues. The germline gives CDR1 ENHRY, CDR2 SYGVKD.

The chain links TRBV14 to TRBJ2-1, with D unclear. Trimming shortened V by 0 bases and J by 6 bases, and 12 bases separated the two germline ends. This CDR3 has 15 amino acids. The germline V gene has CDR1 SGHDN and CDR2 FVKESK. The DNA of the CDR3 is TGTGCCAGCAGCCAAGATCGCTTCCCTAGCAATGAGCAGTTCTTC. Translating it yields CASSQDRFPSNEQFF.

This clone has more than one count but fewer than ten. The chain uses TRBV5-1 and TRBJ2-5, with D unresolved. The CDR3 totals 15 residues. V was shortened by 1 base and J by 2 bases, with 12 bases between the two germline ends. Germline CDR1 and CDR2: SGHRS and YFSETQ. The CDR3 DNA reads TGCGCCAGCAGCTTGACCGGAAGAAGACAAGAGACCCAGTACTTC. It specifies CASSLTGRRQETQYF.

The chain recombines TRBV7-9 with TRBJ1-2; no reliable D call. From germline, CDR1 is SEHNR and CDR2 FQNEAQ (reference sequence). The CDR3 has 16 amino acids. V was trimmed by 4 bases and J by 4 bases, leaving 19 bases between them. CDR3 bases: TGTGCCAGCAGCTGGTTAAGGACTGAATCCTCCTATGGCTACACCTTC. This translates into CASSWLRTESSYGYTF.

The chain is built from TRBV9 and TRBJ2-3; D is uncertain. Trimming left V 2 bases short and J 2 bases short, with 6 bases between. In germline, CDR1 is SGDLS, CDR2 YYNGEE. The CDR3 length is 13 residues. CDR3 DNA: TGTGCCAGCAGCGTGACCCTCACAGATACGCAGTATTTT. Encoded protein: CASSVTLTDTQYF.

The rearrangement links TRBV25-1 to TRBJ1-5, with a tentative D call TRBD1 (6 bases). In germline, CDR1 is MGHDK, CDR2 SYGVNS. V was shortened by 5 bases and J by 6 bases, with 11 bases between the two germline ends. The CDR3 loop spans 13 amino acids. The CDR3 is CASSSGVGQPQHF. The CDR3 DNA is TGTGCCAGCAGTTCAGGGGTCGGTCAGCCCCAGCATTTT. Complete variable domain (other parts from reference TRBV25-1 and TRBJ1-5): EADIYQTPRYLVIGTGKKITLECSQTMGHDKMYWYQQDPGMELHLIHYSYGVNSTEKGDLSSESTVSRIRTEHFPLTLESARPSHTSQYLCASSSGVGQPQHFGDGTRLSIL.